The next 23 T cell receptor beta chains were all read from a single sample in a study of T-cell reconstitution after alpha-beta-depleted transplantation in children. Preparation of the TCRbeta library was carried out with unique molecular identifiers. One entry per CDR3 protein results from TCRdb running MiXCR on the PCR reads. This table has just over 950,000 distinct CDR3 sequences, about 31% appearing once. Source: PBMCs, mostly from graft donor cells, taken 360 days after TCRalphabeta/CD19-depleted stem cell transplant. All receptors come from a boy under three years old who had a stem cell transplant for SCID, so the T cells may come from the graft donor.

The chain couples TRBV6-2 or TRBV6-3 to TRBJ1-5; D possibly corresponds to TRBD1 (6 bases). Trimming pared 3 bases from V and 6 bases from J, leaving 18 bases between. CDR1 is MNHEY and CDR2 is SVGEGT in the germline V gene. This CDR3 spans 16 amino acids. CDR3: CASSYIMAGGGQPQHF. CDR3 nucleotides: TGTGCCAGCAGTTATATTATGGCGGGGGGCGGTCAGCCCCAGCATTTT.

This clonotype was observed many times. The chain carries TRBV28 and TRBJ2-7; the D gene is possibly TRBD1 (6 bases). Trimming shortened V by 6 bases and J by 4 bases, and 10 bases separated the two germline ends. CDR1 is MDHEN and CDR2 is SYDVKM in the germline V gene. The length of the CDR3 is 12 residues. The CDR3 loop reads CASRDSPYEQYF. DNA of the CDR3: TGTGCCAGCAGGGACAGTCCTTACGAGCAGTACTTC.

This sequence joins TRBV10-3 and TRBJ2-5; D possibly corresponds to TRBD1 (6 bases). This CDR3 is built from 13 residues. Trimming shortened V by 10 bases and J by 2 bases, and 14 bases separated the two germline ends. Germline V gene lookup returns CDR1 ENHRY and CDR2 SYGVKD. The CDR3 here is CANSPGQQETQYF. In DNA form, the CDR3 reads TGTGCCAATTCACCTGGACAGCAAGAGACCCAGTACTTC.

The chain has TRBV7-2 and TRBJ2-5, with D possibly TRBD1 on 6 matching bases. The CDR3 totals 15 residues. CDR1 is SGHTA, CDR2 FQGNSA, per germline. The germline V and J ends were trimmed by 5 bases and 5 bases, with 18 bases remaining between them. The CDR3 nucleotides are TGTGCCAGCAGCCGGTACAGGGTGGTGGGGGAGACCCAGTACTTC. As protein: CASSRYRVVGETQYF.

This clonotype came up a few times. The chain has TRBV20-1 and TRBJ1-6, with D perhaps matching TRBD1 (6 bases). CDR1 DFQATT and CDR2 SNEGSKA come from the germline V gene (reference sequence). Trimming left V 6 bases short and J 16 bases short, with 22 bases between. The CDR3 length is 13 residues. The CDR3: CSAKGQTGSHLHF. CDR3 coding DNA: TGCAGTGCAAAAGGTCAGACAGGCTCCCATCTCCACTTT.

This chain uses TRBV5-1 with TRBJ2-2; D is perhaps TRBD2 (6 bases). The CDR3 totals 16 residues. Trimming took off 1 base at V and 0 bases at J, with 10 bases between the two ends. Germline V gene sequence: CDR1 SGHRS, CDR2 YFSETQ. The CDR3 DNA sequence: TGCGCCAGCAGCTTGCTCCCGGGGGCGAACACCGGGGAGCTGTTTTTT. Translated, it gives CASSLLPGANTGELFF.

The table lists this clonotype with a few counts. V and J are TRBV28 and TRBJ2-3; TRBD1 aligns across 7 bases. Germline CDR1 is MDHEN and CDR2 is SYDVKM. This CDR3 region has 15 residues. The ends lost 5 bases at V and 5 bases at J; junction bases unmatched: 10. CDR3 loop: CASSLDRAFGDTQYF. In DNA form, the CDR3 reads TGTGCCAGCAGTCTCGACAGGGCGTTTGGAGATACGCAGTATTTT.

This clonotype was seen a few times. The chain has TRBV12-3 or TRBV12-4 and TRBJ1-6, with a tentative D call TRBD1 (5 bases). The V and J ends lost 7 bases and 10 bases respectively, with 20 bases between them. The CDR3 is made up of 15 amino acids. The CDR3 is CASTLQGFVGSPLHF. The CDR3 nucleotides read TGTGCCAGCACCCTTCAGGGATTTGTAGGGTCACCCCTCCACTTT.

CDR3 nucleotide sequence: TGTGCCAGCAGCCGTGCAGTGGGACGGGGCTACGAGCAGTACTTC. The encoded protein is CASSRAVGRGYEQYF. This chain joins TRBV11-1 and TRBJ2-7, with D perhaps being TRBD1 or TRBD2 (5 bases each). The V end lost 5 bases, the J end lost 3 bases, and 17 bases lay between the germline ends. From germline, CDR1 is SGHAT and CDR2 FQDESV (reference sequence). There are 15 residues in the CDR3.

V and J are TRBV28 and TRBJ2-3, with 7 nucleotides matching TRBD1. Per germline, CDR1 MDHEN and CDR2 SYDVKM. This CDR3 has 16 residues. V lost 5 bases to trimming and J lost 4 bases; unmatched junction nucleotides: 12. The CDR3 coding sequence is TGTGCCAGCAGTCTCCGCACAGGGGCGGCGGCAGATACGCAGTATTTT. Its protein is CASSLRTGAAADTQYF.

In DNA, the CDR3 is TGTGCCAGCAGTCCGCCTCGGCGGTGGGGCAGCCTAGCCAAAAACATTCAGTACTTC. It codes for CASSPPRRWGSLAKNIQYF. The chain joins TRBV12-3 or TRBV12-4 to TRBJ2-4, with D perhaps TRBD1 (5 bases). Trimming removed 5 bases at V and 0 bases at J, with 23 bases between. The CDR3 covers 19 residues.

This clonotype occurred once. The CDR3 loop is CATQHRANTEAFF. CDR3 nucleotides: TGTGCCACGCAACACAGGGCGAACACTGAAGCTTTCTTT. This chain connects TRBV6-2 or TRBV6-3 to TRBJ1-1, with a weak D call TRBD1 (6 bases). The germline V gene encodes CDR1 MNHEY and CDR2 SVGEGT. This CDR3 has 13 residues. Trimming removed 10 bases from V and 1 base from J, with 13 bases in between.

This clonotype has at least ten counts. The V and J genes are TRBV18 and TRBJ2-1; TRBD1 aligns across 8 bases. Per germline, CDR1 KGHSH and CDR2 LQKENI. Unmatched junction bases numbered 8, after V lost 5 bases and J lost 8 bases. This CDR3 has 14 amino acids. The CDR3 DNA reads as TGTGCCAGCTCATTTTCAGGGGGCAGGGATGAGCAGTTCTTC. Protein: CASSFSGGRDEQFF.

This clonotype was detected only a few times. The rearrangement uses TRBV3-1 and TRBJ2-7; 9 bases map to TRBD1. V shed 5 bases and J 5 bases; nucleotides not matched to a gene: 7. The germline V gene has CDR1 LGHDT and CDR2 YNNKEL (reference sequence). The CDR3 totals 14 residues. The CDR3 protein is CASSVRDRAHEQYF. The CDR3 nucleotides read TGTGCCAGCAGCGTCCGGGACAGGGCCCACGAGCAGTACTTC.

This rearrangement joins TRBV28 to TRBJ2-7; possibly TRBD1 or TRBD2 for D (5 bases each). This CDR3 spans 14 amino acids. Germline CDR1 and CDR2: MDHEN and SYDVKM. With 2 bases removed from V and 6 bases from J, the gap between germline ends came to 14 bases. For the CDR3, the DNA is TGTGCCAGCAGTTTAGGGACGGGTCGTCGCGAGCAGTACTTC. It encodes CASSLGTGRREQYF. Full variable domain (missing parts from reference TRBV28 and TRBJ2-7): DVKVTQSSRYLVKRTGEKVFLECVQDMDHENMFWYRQDPGLGLRLIYFSYDVKMKEKGDIPEGYSVSREKKERFSLILESASTNQTSMYLCASSLGTGRREQYFGPGTRLTVT.

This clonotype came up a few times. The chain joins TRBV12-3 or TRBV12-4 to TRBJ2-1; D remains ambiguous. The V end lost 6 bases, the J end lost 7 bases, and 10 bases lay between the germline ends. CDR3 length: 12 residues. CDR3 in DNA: TGTGCCAGCAGGCTAGGGTGGAATGAGCAGTTCTTC. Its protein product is CASRLGWNEQFF.

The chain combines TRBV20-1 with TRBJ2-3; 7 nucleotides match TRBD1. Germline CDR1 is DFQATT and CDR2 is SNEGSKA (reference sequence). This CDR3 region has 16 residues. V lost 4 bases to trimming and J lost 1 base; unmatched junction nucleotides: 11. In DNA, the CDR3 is TGCAGTGCTACTCGCCTAGGGGGCCTCGGCACAGATACGCAGTATTTT. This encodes CSATRLGGLGTDTQYF.

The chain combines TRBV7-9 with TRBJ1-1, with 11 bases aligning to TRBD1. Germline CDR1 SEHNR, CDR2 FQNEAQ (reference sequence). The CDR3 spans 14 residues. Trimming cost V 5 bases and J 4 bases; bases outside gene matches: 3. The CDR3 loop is CASSGGTGGTEAFF. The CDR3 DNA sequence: TGTGCCAGCAGCGGCGGGACAGGGGGCACTGAAGCTTTCTTT.

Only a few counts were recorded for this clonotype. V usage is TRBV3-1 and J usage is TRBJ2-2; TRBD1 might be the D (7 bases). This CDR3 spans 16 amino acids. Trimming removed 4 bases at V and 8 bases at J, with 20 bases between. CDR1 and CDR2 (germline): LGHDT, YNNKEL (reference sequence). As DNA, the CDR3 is TGTGCCAGCAGCCGCGGGACAGCGAACGATGGTGGGGAGCTGTTTTTT. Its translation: CASSRGTANDGGELFF.

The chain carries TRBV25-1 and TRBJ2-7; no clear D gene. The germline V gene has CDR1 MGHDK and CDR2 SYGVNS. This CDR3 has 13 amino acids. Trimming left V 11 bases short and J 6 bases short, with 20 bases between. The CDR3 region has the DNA TGTGCCCAACATACCCCACTGTGGCGCGAGCAGTACTTC. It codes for CAQHTPLWREQYF.

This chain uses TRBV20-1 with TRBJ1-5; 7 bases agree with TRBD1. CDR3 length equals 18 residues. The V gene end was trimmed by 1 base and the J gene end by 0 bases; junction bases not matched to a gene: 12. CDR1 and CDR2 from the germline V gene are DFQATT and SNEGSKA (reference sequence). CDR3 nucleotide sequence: TGCAGTGCTAGAGTCCAACCCAGGGGGGAGAATAGCAATCAGCCCCAGCATTTT. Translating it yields CSARVQPRGENSNQPQHF.

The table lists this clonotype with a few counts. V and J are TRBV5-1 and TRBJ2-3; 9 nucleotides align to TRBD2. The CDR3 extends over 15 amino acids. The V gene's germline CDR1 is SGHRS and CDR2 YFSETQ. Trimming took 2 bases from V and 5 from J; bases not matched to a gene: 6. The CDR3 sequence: CASSFWGLARDTQYF. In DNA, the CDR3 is TGCGCCAGCAGCTTCTGGGGACTAGCAAGAGATACGCAGTATTTT.

The CDR3 DNA follows: TGTGCCAGCAGTTACTCGAGGGGCCGAGGCACCCCCACAGATACGCAGTATTTT. The encoded protein is CASSYSRGRGTPTDTQYF. The V gene is TRBV6-5, the J gene TRBJ2-3, with D tentatively TRBD1 or TRBD2 (5 bases each). The CDR3 sequence is 18 residues long. Trimming shortened V by 0 bases and J by 2 bases, and 18 bases separated the two germline ends. Germline values: CDR1 MNHEY, CDR2 SVGAGI.